One and the same sample provided the 25 T cell receptor beta chains below, sequenced in a study of T cells in Graves' hyperthyroidism and ophthalmopathy. Regions amplified from RNA transcripts were the TCR beta CDR3 regions. The HTBI primer set served for first-round RT-PCR of the TCR CDR3. Using its own MiXCR run on the multiplex PCR reads, TCRdb lists one record per CDR3 protein. This sample has 95,000 to 110,000 distinct CDR3 sequences, with approximately 16% found just once. What was sequenced was blood. The receptor source for this set is a woman in her forties or fifties with Graves' hyperthyroidism.

The chain employs TRBV6-1 and TRBJ2-5; D perhaps matches TRBD2 (6 bases). The V gene's germline CDR1 is MNHNS and CDR2 SASEGT. V was pared by 8 bases and J by 7 bases, with 14 bases between. The CDR3 contains 12 residues. CDR3 sequence reads: CASHTSSGTQYF. DNA for the CDR3: TGTGCCAGCCACACTAGTAGCGGGACCCAGTACTTC.

At least ten counts were recorded for this clonotype. The V and J genes are TRBV20-1 and TRBJ2-1, with D possibly called TRBD1 or TRBD2 (6 bases each). Germline values: CDR1 DFQATT, CDR2 SNEGSKA (reference sequence). Trimming took 5 bases from V and 8 from J, leaving 19 bases between them. CDR3 size: 14 residues. CDR3 residues: CSAGQPSSGDEQFF. CDR3 sequence (DNA): TGCAGTGCTGGACAGCCTTCCTCGGGGGATGAGCAGTTCTTC.

This clonotype was picked up many times. The V gene is TRBV28, the J gene TRBJ2-2; D remains ambiguous. The germline V gene has CDR1 MDHEN and CDR2 SYDVKM. The CDR3 totals 15 residues. Trimming removed 2 bases at V and 1 base at J, with 8 bases between. The CDR3 sequence: CASSLRWGNTGELFF. The CDR3 nucleotides are TGTGCCAGCAGTTTACGGTGGGGGAACACCGGGGAGCTGTTTTTT.

This chain joins TRBV3-1 and TRBJ1-1; D is unresolved. The V and J ends lost 4 bases and 0 bases respectively, with 12 bases between them. Germline assignment: CDR1 LGHDT and CDR2 YNNKEL (reference sequence). The CDR3 consists of 15 residues. The CDR3 sequence: CASSRAGAMNTEAFF. The CDR3 DNA reads TGTGCCAGCAGCCGGGCGGGCGCTATGAACACTGAAGCTTTCTTT.

In its sample, this clonotype was seen many times. This sequence joins TRBV2 and TRBJ1-5; tentatively, D is TRBD1 (6 bases). The V gene's germline CDR1 is SNHLY and CDR2 FYNNEI. The CDR3 consists of 15 residues. Trimming stripped 4 bases from V and 7 bases from J, with 17 bases between. CDR3 nucleotide sequence: TGTGCCAGCAGTGGGGGCAGGGGCCCAGGCCAGCCCCAGCATTTT. Encoded protein: CASSGGRGPGQPQHF.

The J gene is TRBJ1-5, the V gene TRBV11-2; a possible D gene is TRBD1 (6 bases). The germline V gene encodes CDR1 SGHAT and CDR2 FQNNGV. CDR3 length equals 15 residues. Deletions cut 5 bases from V and 2 bases from J, with 13 bases between. CDR3 sequence reads: CASSRGGVGNQPQHF. The CDR3 nucleotides read TGTGCCAGCAGCCGAGGGGGAGTCGGCAATCAGCCCCAGCATTTT.

The chain is built from TRBV11-1 and TRBJ2-3; 7 bases align to TRBD2. The CDR3 totals 16 residues. V shed 1 base and J 2 bases; nucleotides not matched to a gene: 6. Per germline, CDR1 SGHAT and CDR2 FQDESV (reference sequence). This chain's CDR3 is CASSLGSGINTDTQYF. CDR3 nucleotides: TGTGCCAGCAGCTTAGGAAGCGGGATAAACACAGATACGCAGTATTTT.

This clonotype has ten or more counts. The chain is built from TRBV28 and TRBJ2-1; 7 bases are shared with TRBD2. The CDR3 consists of 14 residues. J gave up 8 bases and V 7 bases, and 11 bases lay outside the gene matches. The germline V gene has CDR1 MDHEN and CDR2 SYDVKM. The CDR3 protein is CASTGGEGLYEQFF. The CDR3 DNA is TGTGCCAGCACTGGGGGGGAGGGCCTGTATGAGCAGTTCTTC.

Ten or more counts support this clonotype. The gene calls are TRBV20-1 and TRBJ1-4; D gene unclear. V was trimmed by 3 bases and J by 8 bases, leaving 13 bases between them. The CDR3 runs 13 residues. Germline CDR1 is DFQATT and CDR2 is SNEGSKA (reference sequence). The CDR3 sequence: CSARGKVGEKLFF. The CDR3 nucleotides are TGCAGTGCTAGGGGGAAAGTCGGGGAAAAACTGTTTTTT.

This clonotype was detected many times. The chain is built from TRBV24-1 and TRBJ1-1, with D possibly matching TRBD1 (6 bases). CDR3 length: 15 residues. The germline V gene has CDR1 KGHDR and CDR2 SFDVKD. V was cut by 3 bases and J by 1 base, with 11 bases left in between. The CDR3 region has the DNA TGTGCCACCAGTGATCCCCGGGGGCCGAACACTGAAGCTTTCTTT. Its translation is CATSDPRGPNTEAFF.

This clonotype was counted many times. The rearrangement links TRBV11-1 to TRBJ2-7; TRBD2 agrees at 8 bases. Germline assignment: CDR1 SGHAT and CDR2 FQDESV (reference sequence). CDR3 length equals 15 residues. Germline trimming cut 4 bases from V and 5 bases from J; bases unmatched to any gene: 10. The CDR3 region is CASSSHPGLVHEQYV. DNA of the CDR3: TGTGCCAGCAGCTCCCATCCGGGACTAGTCCACGAGCAGTACGTC.

This clonotype was recorded at least ten times. The chain uses TRBV7-8 and TRBJ2-7; D might be TRBD2 (6 bases). Germline V CDR1 and CDR2: SGHVS, FQNEAQ. Trimming left V 3 bases short and J 3 bases short, with 21 bases between. The CDR3 is 17 amino acids. CDR3 loop: CASSFFGGGDSGYEQYF. The CDR3 bases are TGTGCCAGCAGCTTCTTTGGTGGTGGTGATAGCGGCTACGAGCAGTACTTC.

The chain joins TRBV20-1 to TRBJ2-3, with 11 bases lining up with TRBD2. Germline lookup yields CDR1 DFQATT and CDR2 SNEGSKA (reference sequence). V dropped 6 bases and J dropped 3; count of bases not matched to a gene: 5. CDR3 size: 14 residues. In DNA, the CDR3 is TGCAGTGCCATAGCGGGAGGGCCAACAGATACGCAGTATTTT. This sequence encodes CSAIAGGPTDTQYF.

This clonotype occurred many times. V is TRBV20-1 and J is TRBJ1-5; the D gene is possibly TRBD1 (6 bases). In germline, CDR1 is DFQATT, CDR2 SNEGSKA (reference sequence). Trimming took off 6 bases at V and 7 bases at J, with 19 bases between the two ends. The CDR3 is 14 residues long. The CDR3 DNA sequence: TGCAGTGCCCCTGGGCAGGGGCGGGGACAGCCCCAGCATTTT. Encoded protein: CSAPGQGRGQPQHF.

This clonotype was seen repeatedly, ten times or more. The V call is TRBV18, the J call TRBJ2-3; D may be TRBD1 (6 bases). The CDR3 spans 16 residues. V was cut by 0 bases and J by 1 base, with 11 bases left in between. CDR1 and CDR2 (germline): KGHSH, LQKENI. The CDR3 spells CASSPPRGQGTDTQYF. The CDR3 coding sequence is TGTGCCAGCTCACCACCGAGGGGACAAGGCACAGATACGCAGTATTTT.

This clonotype was recorded at least ten times. This chain uses TRBV3-1 with TRBJ2-1, with 7 positions matching TRBD2. Germline V gives CDR1 LGHDT, CDR2 YNNKEL (reference sequence). The junction had 4 bases not matched to a gene; V was cut back by 4 bases and J by 10 bases. This CDR3 is 12 amino acids long. CDR3 in amino acids: CASSPGGQEQFF. In DNA form, the CDR3 reads TGTGCCAGCAGCCCGGGAGGTCAGGAGCAGTTCTTC.

This clonotype was counted at least ten times. The CDR3 spells CASRDRGFNEQFF. The CDR3 DNA reads TGTGCCAGCCGGGACAGGGGGTTTAATGAGCAGTTCTTC. The chain links TRBV3-1 to TRBJ2-1; TRBD1 matches 11 bases. This CDR3 is built from 13 residues. Germline V gene lookup returns CDR1 LGHDT and CDR2 YNNKEL (reference sequence). Trimming at V came to 8 bases and at J to 7 bases, leaving 4 bases not matched to a gene.

This clonotype was detected ten times or more. The V call is TRBV5-1, the J call TRBJ2-7; TRBD2 matches 11 bases. Germline CDR1 is SGHRS and CDR2 is YFSETQ. With V trimmed by 4 bases and J by 4 bases, 4 bases remained unmatched. The CDR3 has 14 amino acids. CDR3 sequence: CASSQTSGEYEQYF. As DNA, the CDR3 is TGCGCCAGCAGCCAGACTAGCGGGGAGTACGAGCAGTACTTC.

This clonotype was recorded at least ten times. This chain uses TRBV7-9 with TRBJ1-4; D is possibly TRBD1 (5 bases). The V end lost 7 bases, the J end lost 5 bases, and 14 bases lay between the germline ends. Per the germline V gene, CDR1 is SEHNR and CDR2 is FQNEAQ (reference sequence). CDR3 length: 14 residues. The CDR3, as DNA: TGTGCCAGCACCGCGGCCCGGGGGAATGAAAAACTGTTTTTT. Residues: CASTAARGNEKLFF.

This clonotype has more than one count but fewer than ten. A much larger clone is a single base away; this may be a read error. V and J are TRBV20-1 and TRBJ2-1; the match to TRBD2 covers 7 bases. Trimming at V came to 6 bases and at J to 9 bases, leaving 8 bases not matched to a gene. Germline-derived CDR1 and CDR2 are DFQATT and SNEGSKA (reference sequence). CDR3 length: 12 residues. The CDR3 coding sequence is TGCAGTGCCCAGCAGGGCGGGAGTGAGCAGTTCTTC. It yields the protein CSAQQGGSEQFF.

Ten or more counts support this clonotype. The chain carries TRBV27 and TRBJ1-1; tentative D call: TRBD1 (6 bases). The CDR3 runs 12 residues. Trimming removed 2 bases at V and 14 bases at J, with 15 bases between. Per germline, CDR1 MNHEY and CDR2 SMNVEV (reference sequence). CDR3 nucleotide sequence: TGTGCCAGCAGTTTAACCGGGGGGGCAGTATTCTTT. Translated: CASSLTGGAVFF.

This clonotype was seen repeatedly, ten times or more. The genes are TRBV12-3 or TRBV12-4 and TRBJ2-2, with D possibly TRBD2 on 8 matching bases. The CDR3 consists of 17 residues. With 6 bases removed from V and 5 bases from J, the gap between germline ends came to 22 bases. The CDR3 here is CASSPPGGGQRTGELFF. For the CDR3, the DNA is TGTGCCAGCAGCCCCCCGGGAGGGGGACAGAGAACCGGGGAGCTGTTTTTT.

V gene TRBV30 combines with J gene TRBJ2-1; D possibly uses TRBD1 or TRBD2 (6 bases each). There are 12 residues in the CDR3. CDR1 is GTSNPN and CDR2 is SVGIG in the germline V gene (reference sequence). The germline V and J ends were trimmed by 5 bases and 8 bases, with 13 bases remaining between them. CDR3 DNA: TGTGCCTGGGAATCGGGGGCTGATGAGCAGTTCTTC. It translates to CAWESGADEQFF.

This clonotype was picked up many times. The chain recombines TRBV5-1 with TRBJ2-5; D call uncertain. V shed 6 bases and J shed 4 bases, with 16 bases lying between them. This CDR3 spans 14 amino acids. Per the germline V gene, CDR1 is SGHRS and CDR2 is YFSETQ. DNA of the CDR3: TGCGCCAGCACCAGTGAGGCCTTAGGAGAGACCCAGTACTTC. It specifies CASTSEALGETQYF.

This clonotype turned up a few times. In DNA, the CDR3 is TGCAGTGCTAGAAACGGCCCCAATCAGCCCCAGCATTTT. It encodes CSARNGPNQPQHF. The V and J genes are TRBV20-1 and TRBJ1-5; D not resolved. V lost 2 bases and J lost 3, with 8 bases in between. This CDR3 contains 13 residues. From germline, CDR1 is DFQATT and CDR2 SNEGSKA (reference sequence).